This TCR beta chain came from a study of OX40 agonist ivuxolimab in advanced cancers. Overall study context: A partial response was reached by three patients: one with hepatocellular carcinoma and two with cutaneous melanoma. Study-wide results and caveats: Clonal expansion was seen in CD4+ and CD8+ blood T cells by week 6 at 0.1 to 3.0 mg/kg. Expanded clones belonging to CD8+ T cells outnumbered, on average, those of CD4+.

Germline V gives CDR1 MNHEY, CDR2 SVGAGI. The CDR3 loop spans 14 amino acids. Trimming pared 4 bases from V and 7 bases from J, leaving 13 bases between. TCRdb's copy holds only in-frame clones and misses some; the assay was immunoSEQ multiplex PCR. The repertoire consists of approximately 82,000 clones, with 92% occurring once and the leading ten covering 0.55% to 0.75%. The cohort excluded patients with autoimmune disease history or systemic immunosuppression. A word on this clone: The target antigen is unknown.

Sequenced material: CD4+ or CD8+ T cells sorted from blood, taken in a trial of the OX40 agonist ivuxolimab. The TCR was taken from an adult with an advanced solid tumor such as melanoma, head and neck, liver or kidney cancer. The rearrangement links TRBV6-5 to TRBJ1-4; D not certain. CDR3 region: CASSFDHLGEKLFF. CDR3 sequence (DNA): TGTGCCAGCAGTTTTGACCACCTAGGTGAAAAACTGTTTTTT.